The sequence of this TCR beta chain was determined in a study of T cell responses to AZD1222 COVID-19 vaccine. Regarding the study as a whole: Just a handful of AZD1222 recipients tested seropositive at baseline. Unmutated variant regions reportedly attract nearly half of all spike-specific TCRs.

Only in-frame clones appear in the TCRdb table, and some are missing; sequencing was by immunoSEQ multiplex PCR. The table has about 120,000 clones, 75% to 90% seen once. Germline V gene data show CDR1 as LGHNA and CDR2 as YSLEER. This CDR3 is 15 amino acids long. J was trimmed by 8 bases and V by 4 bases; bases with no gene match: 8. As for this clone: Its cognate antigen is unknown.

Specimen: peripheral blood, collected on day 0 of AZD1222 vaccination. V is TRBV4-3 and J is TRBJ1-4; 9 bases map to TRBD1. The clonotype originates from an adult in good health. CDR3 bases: TGCGCCAGCAGCCCGCTGACAGGGGGAGACGAAAAACTGTTTTTT. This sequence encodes CASSPLTGGDEKLFF.